This T cell receptor beta chain was captured by sequencing in a study of blood T cells in healthy people across ages. As for this clonotype: Its matching antigen is unknown.

A sample-barcoded 5' primer and a J-beta primer mix were used in a second PCR of about 7 to 12 cycles. TCRdb reprocessed the 5' RACE reads with MiXCR, giving one entry per CDR3 protein. The data hold more than 650,000 distinct CDR3 sequences, with 22% observed a single time. Notes on the study in general: Diversity of TCR beta per million T cells declined in a roughly linear way with age.

This CDR3 has 16 residues. In germline, CDR1 is SEHNR, CDR2 FQNEAQ (reference sequence). The receptor was derived from a man aged 65 to 85 in good health. V usage is TRBV7-9 and J usage is TRBJ2-1; possible D gene TRBD2, 6 bases. The J call may not be correct, given that the DNA end is closer to TRBJ2-7. Material: blood. The CDR3 reads CASSSPRDSVSYEQYF. The CDR3 nucleotides read TGTGCCAGCAGCTCTCCCCGGGACTCAGTCTCCTACGAGCAGTACTTC.